The entry below describes one TCR beta chain. Its antigen is unknown. This sample is part of a study of cytomegalovirus exposure and HLA in healthy donors. Study-level findings and limits: A later analysis reportedly found that, within productive TCRs, an Asian-associated ancestry cluster had fewer N-insertions than the mean observed across the roughly 700 donors.

Primers included in the PCR were 60 Vbeta and 13 Jbeta primers. TCRdb's table, derived via immunoSEQ multiplex PCR, lists solely in-frame clones and lacks some. This table has about 140,000 clones, approximately 57% appearing once. Germline V CDR1 and CDR2: MNHEY, SVGAGI. With 2 bases clipped from V and 3 bases from J, the junction kept 8 bases outside the gene matches. The CDR3 is 16 residues long. This TCR derives from a male donor in good health and CMV-seronegative. Sequencing used PBMCs. The gene calls are TRBV6-5 and TRBJ1-2; 8 bases align to TRBD1. DNA for the CDR3: TGTGCCAGCAGTTACACCTCAGGGGGCGTTCACTATGGCTACACCTTC. Residues: CASSYTSGGVHYGYTF.